Here is one TCR beta chain with its context. This clonotype was observed many times. No antigen is known for it. One base away there is no much larger clone; base qualities are not given. The data are from a study of T-cell reconstitution after alpha-beta-depleted transplantation in children (dated by TCRdb to about 2016). A note on the overall study: Using TCR repertoire profiling, the study quantitatively followed how T-cell immune reconstitution unfolded in children after TCRalphabeta/CD19-depleted allogeneic hematopoietic cell transplantation. What the authors observed across the whole study: The apparently early recovery of alphabetaT-cell counts about two months after transplant reportedly depended on only several hundred rapidly expanded clones that came from non-depleted graft cells. Over subsequent months, a decline in hyperexpanded clone frequencies was noted, and after one year, T-cell counts and TCRbeta diversity were mostly ascribed to newly produced T cells. The high TCRbeta diversity at day 60 in some patients was ascribed to recipient T cells and intrathymic progenitors that had survived conditioning.

Trimming takes 4 bases off V and 0 bases off J; junction bases not matched to a gene: 3. CDR1 and CDR2 are read off the germline V gene as SGHRS and YFSETQ. The CDR3 runs 14 residues from the cysteine to the phenylalanine. The entry retains the CDR3 DNA only, 42 bases that are in frame from base 1. The time point label here, explained by the study, means: day 60 (about 2 months) after transplantation. The treatment or condition tag for this specimen amounts to: allogeneic hematopoietic cell transplantation with graft depleted of TCRalphabeta T cells and CD19 B cells. The children who served as transplant recipients had been given grafts of TCRalphabeta/CD19-depleted allogeneic hematopoietic cells. Library prep was done by PCR. Instrument on record: Illumina HiSeq 2500. TCR libraries were prepared with molecular barcoding, using unique molecular identifiers to normalize TCRbeta repertoire quantification. The public sequencing data were trimmed at Q25 with fastp and processed into clonotypes with MiXCR by TCRdb, which kept only in-frame beta chains. Rows are unified per CDR3 protein, each entry keeping the most common DNA and genes. In this sample the table shows roughly 30,000 distinct CDR3 sequences, 5% to 7.5% of which occur a single time. 25% to 30% of the sample belongs to the ten largest clones.

The V and J genes are TRBV5-1 and TRBJ2-5, and 7 junctional nucleotides match TRBD2. Specimen: peripheral blood, collected 60 days after TCRalphabeta/CD19-depleted stem cell transplant. The origin of this receptor is a child younger than two who had a stem cell transplant for acute myeloid leukemia, so the T cells may come from the graft donor. The CDR3 protein: CASSVLANQETQYF. The nucleotide sequence is given as TGCGCCAGCAGCGTACTAGCGAACCAAGAGACCCAGTACTTC.